The 24 T cell receptor beta chains reported below all come from one sample, sequenced in a study of blood T cell repertoires in COVID-19. TCRdb's copy holds only in-frame clones and misses some; the assay was immunoSEQ multiplex PCR. The data contain over 150,000 clones, roughly 89% of them singletons. The specimen sequenced was peripheral blood. The receptors were gathered from a woman in her sixties or seventies with COVID-19, enrolled during active disease.

The CDR3 region has the DNA TGTGCCAGCAGTCTCTCATCAGGGGCAACTAATGAAAAACTGTTTTTT. Protein sequence: CASSLSSGATNEKLFF. The chain recombines TRBV28 with TRBJ1-4, with D tentatively TRBD1 (6 bases). The ends were cut back, 5 bases at V and 0 bases at J, with 13 bases in the middle. Germline CDR1 MDHEN, CDR2 SYDVKM. This CDR3 region has 16 residues.

V and J are TRBV5-1 and TRBJ1-2; 12 bases agree with TRBD1. This CDR3 comprises 19 residues. The V gene end was trimmed by 2 bases and the J gene end by 4 bases; junction bases not matched to a gene: 15. The germline gives CDR1 SGHRS, CDR2 YFSETQ. The CDR3: CASSFGTGGKRLYPYGYTF. In nucleotides, the CDR3 is TGCGCCAGCAGCTTCGGGACAGGGGGCAAGCGGCTCTACCCCTATGGCTACACCTTC.

This clone appeared a single time. The rearrangement uses TRBV19 and TRBJ2-2; D uncertain. The CDR3 totals 12 residues. CDR1 and CDR2 (germline): LNHDA, SQIVND (reference sequence). The V end was cut by 2 bases, the J end by 6 bases, with 4 bases between. Written as DNA, the CDR3 is TGTGCCAGTAGTATAACTGCCGGGGAGCTGTTTTTT. As protein: CASSITAGELFF.

J is TRBJ2-7 and V is TRBV28, with unresolved D. This CDR3 region has 13 residues. CDR1 MDHEN and CDR2 SYDVKM come from the germline V gene. The V end was cut by 7 bases, the J end by 5 bases, with 15 bases between. CDR3 sequence (DNA): TGTGCCAGCAATTTCGTATCGAGAAACGAGCAGTACTTC. It encodes CASNFVSRNEQYF.

In DNA, the CDR3 is TGCGCCAGCAGGGTAGCGGGAGTGGACGACGAGCAGTACTTC. This translates into CASRVAGVDDEQYF. The rearrangement links TRBV5-1 to TRBJ2-7; 9 nucleotides line up with TRBD2. The V gene's germline CDR1 is SGHRS and CDR2 YFSETQ. J lost 5 bases, V lost 5 bases, and 8 bases had no gene match. This CDR3 comprises 14 residues.

The gene calls are TRBV20-1 and TRBJ1-5, with D unresolved. From germline, CDR1 is DFQATT and CDR2 SNEGSKA (reference sequence). V was shortened by 6 bases and J by 11 bases, with 14 bases between the two germline ends. This CDR3 contains 11 residues. The CDR3 is CSAAHSHAQHF. The CDR3 DNA sequence: TGCAGTGCCGCGCATAGTCATGCCCAGCATTTT.

The chain employs TRBV6-2 or TRBV6-3 and TRBJ2-7, with 7 bases fitting TRBD1. V shed 4 bases and J 6 bases; nucleotides not matched to a gene: 9. The CDR3 sequence is 14 residues long. The germline V gene encodes CDR1 MNHEY and CDR2 SVGEGT. The CDR3 is CASSFKGASSEQYF. The CDR3 DNA follows: TGTGCCAGCAGTTTTAAGGGGGCTTCGTCCGAGCAGTACTTC.

This chain links TRBV5-4 with TRBJ2-7, with D unresolved. The V gene's germline CDR1 is SGHNT and CDR2 YYREEE (reference sequence). CDR3 length: 11 residues. Trimming pared 0 bases from V and 6 bases from J, leaving 4 bases between. CDR3: CASSLAGEQYF. CDR3 bases: TGTGCCAGCAGCTTGGCGGGCGAGCAGTACTTC. Full variable domain (rest looked up from reference TRBV5-4 and TRBJ2-7): ETGVTQSPTHLIKTRGQQVTLRCSSQSGHNTVSWYQQALGQGPQFIFQYYREEENGRGNFPPRFSGLQFPNYSSELNVNALELDDSALYLCASSLAGEQYFGPGTRLTVT.

The chain couples TRBV19 to TRBJ2-3; D remains ambiguous. The CDR3 is 12 amino acids. V gave up 3 bases and J gave up 4 bases, with 5 bases separating them. Germline V CDR1 and CDR2: LNHDA, SQIVND (reference sequence). In nucleotides, the CDR3 is TGTGCCAGTAGTATTCGTTCAGATACGCAGTATTTT. This sequence encodes CASSIRSDTQYF.

CDR3 DNA: TGTGCCAGCAGTTCGACAGGGTTTCCGGGGAGGGAGACCCAGTACTTC. It specifies CASSSTGFPGRETQYF. The chain recombines TRBV28 with TRBJ2-5, with D perhaps TRBD1 (7 bases). The CDR3 contains 16 residues. Germline CDR1 reads MDHEN; CDR2 reads SYDVKM. Between the trimmed V and J ends, which lost 4 bases and 5 bases, there was a span of 20 bases.

This chain joins TRBV30 and TRBJ2-7; a possible D gene is TRBD1 (5 bases). Trimming cost V 2 bases and J 8 bases, with 22 bases left between them. CDR3 length: 15 residues. Germline lookup yields CDR1 GTSNPN and CDR2 SVGIG (reference sequence). CDR3 DNA sequence: TGTGCCTGGAGTAGAGAAGGAAGACAGTCTATTAAGCAGTACTTC. It is translated as CAWSREGRQSIKQYF.

CDR3: CASRSGGIYNEQFF. The CDR3 bases are TGTGCCAGCCGGTCGGGGGGGATCTACAATGAGCAGTTCTTC. The chain couples TRBV6-5 to TRBJ2-1, with 8 bases aligning to TRBD2. The junction had 6 bases not matched to a gene; V was cut back by 8 bases and J by 3 bases. CDR3 length equals 14 residues. CDR1 and CDR2 (germline): MNHEY, SVGAGI.

The rearrangement joins TRBV30 to TRBJ1-5; TRBD1 aligns across 7 bases. Germline lookup yields CDR1 GTSNPN and CDR2 SVGIG (reference sequence). The CDR3 loop spans 16 amino acids. Trimming at V came to 5 bases and at J to 2 bases, leaving 12 bases not matched to a gene. Written as DNA, the CDR3 is TGTGCCTGGGGGGGCCGAGGGGGCGCGGGCAATCAGCCCCAGCATTTT. The encoded protein is CAWGGRGGAGNQPQHF.

The rearrangement joins TRBV2 to TRBJ2-3; D is ambiguous. Trimming took 7 bases from V and 2 from J, leaving 10 bases between them. Germline assignment: CDR1 SNHLY and CDR2 FYNNEI. The CDR3 is made up of 13 amino acids. For the CDR3, the DNA is TGTGCCAGCACCCAGGATTCCACAGATACGCAGTATTTT. Residues: CASTQDSTDTQYF.

This chain links TRBV30 with TRBJ1-1, with TRBD1 matching 7 bases. CDR3 length: 13 amino acids. Germline loops: CDR1 GTSNPN, CDR2 SVGIG (reference sequence). V trimming: 5 bases; J trimming: 5 bases; junction bases outside the gene matches: 8. In DNA form, the CDR3 reads TGTGCCTGGGAAGGGGGCGATTGGACTGAAGCTTTCTTT. Amino acid sequence: CAWEGGDWTEAFF.

Written as DNA, the CDR3 is TGTGCCAGCAGCTTAGTTGGGACTCGATACAATGAGCAGTTCTTC. Protein: CASSLVGTRYNEQFF. The V call is TRBV11-2, the J call TRBJ2-1; TRBD2 might be the D (6 bases). The V and J ends lost 1 base and 4 bases respectively, with 11 bases between them. The germline gives CDR1 SGHAT, CDR2 FQNNGV. This CDR3 has 15 amino acids.

The chain links TRBV5-1 to TRBJ2-5, with D perhaps matching TRBD1 (6 bases). The V gene's germline CDR1 is SGHRS and CDR2 YFSETQ. V lost 0 bases, J lost 3 bases, and 9 bases lay in between. CDR3 length: 14 amino acids. DNA of the CDR3: TGCGCCAGCAGCTTGGACACAGGGAAAGAGACCCAGTACTTC. It is translated as CASSLDTGKETQYF.

There are a few counts of this clone. V usage is TRBV7-9 and J usage is TRBJ2-7; D call uncertain. Per germline, CDR1 SEHNR and CDR2 FQNEAQ (reference sequence). V was clipped by 1 base and J by 6 bases, with 7 bases between them. CDR3 size: 12 residues. The CDR3 DNA reads TGTGCCAGCAGCTTAGTCGGAGCCGAGCAGTACTTC. Its protein product is CASSLVGAEQYF. Full variable domain (outside the CDR3, taken from reference TRBV7-9 and TRBJ2-7): DTGVSQNPRHKITKRGQNVTFRCDPISEHNRLYWYRQTLGQGPEFLTYFQNEAQLEKSRLLSDRFSAERPKGSFSTLEIQRTEQGDSAMYLCASSLVGAEQYFGPGTRLTVT.

The rearrangement uses TRBV7-2 and TRBJ2-7, with unresolved D. Germline loops: CDR1 SGHTA, CDR2 FQGNSA. The V gene lost 6 bases and the J gene lost 2 bases, with 11 bases spanning the gap. The CDR3 spans 13 residues. CDR3 DNA: TGTGCCAGCAGGGGCGCAGGAACCTACGAGCAGTACTTC. Translating gives CASRGAGTYEQYF.

This clone was recorded a few times. The chain is built from TRBV28 and TRBJ1-6; no clear D. This CDR3 contains 14 residues. Germline CDR1 is MDHEN and CDR2 is SYDVKM. V was clipped by 5 bases and J by 10 bases, with 15 bases between them. Here the CDR3 DNA reads TGTGCCAGCAGTCAAGCCTCGGGGAACTCACCCCTCCACTTT. Amino acids: CASSQASGNSPLHF. The full variable domain, in which reference TRBV28 and TRBJ1-6 provide the parts outside the CDR3, is DVKVTQSSRYLVKRTGEKVFLECVQDMDHENMFWYRQDPGLGLRLIYFSYDVKMKEKGDIPEGYSVSREKKERFSLILESASTNQTSMYLCASSQASGNSPLHFGNGTRLTVT.

This sequence joins TRBV2 and TRBJ2-5; D might be TRBD2 (7 bases). Germline loops: CDR1 SNHLY, CDR2 FYNNEI. This CDR3 is 15 amino acids long. V shed 5 bases and J shed 5 bases, with 18 bases lying between them. The CDR3 DNA reads TGTGCCAGCAGTCCAGGTGGGGGGGCTAGTGAGACCCAGTACTTC. Translation gives CASSPGGGASETQYF.

The rearrangement joins TRBV5-4 to TRBJ1-2; a weak D match, TRBD1 (6 bases). The V gene's germline CDR1 is SGHNT and CDR2 YYREEE (reference sequence). V lost 0 bases, J lost 3 bases, and 6 bases lay in between. This CDR3 contains 13 residues. The CDR3 loop is CASSLDRDYGYTF. CDR3 DNA sequence: TGTGCCAGCAGCTTGGACAGGGACTATGGCTACACCTTC.

This clone was counted a single time. This chain uses TRBV4-1 with TRBJ2-1, with 15 nucleotides matching TRBD2. This CDR3 is built from 19 residues. Unmatched junction bases numbered 8, after V lost 4 bases and J lost 1 base. From germline, CDR1 is MGHRA and CDR2 YSYEKL. CDR3 loop: CASSRNGTSGRRSYNEQFF. CDR3 in DNA: TGCGCCAGCAGCCGTAACGGGACTAGCGGGAGGAGGTCCTACAATGAGCAGTTCTTC.

The CDR3 is CASSDSRATEAFF. The CDR3 DNA follows: TGTGCCAGCAGTGATAGCAGGGCCACTGAAGCTTTCTTT. This chain joins TRBV6-1 and TRBJ1-1, with D possibly matching TRBD1 (5 bases). The germline V gene has CDR1 MNHNS and CDR2 SASEGT. This CDR3 is built from 13 residues. V lost 3 bases and J 4 bases, leaving 9 bases between the germline ends.